Presented here are 6 T cell receptor beta chains from one specimen sequenced in a study of blood T cell repertoires in COVID-19. Sequencing used immunoSEQ multiplex PCR; TCRdb keeps in-frame clones, though not all of them. The table includes 150,000 to 200,000 clones, around 85% detected once. Sample: peripheral blood. The receptors were sampled from a man aged 65 to 85 with active or convalescent COVID-19.

This clone was observed a single time. V gene TRBV7-2 combines with J gene TRBJ2-1; 9 bases fit TRBD1. The V gene's germline CDR1 is SGHTA and CDR2 FQGNSA. V gave up 6 bases and J gave up 0 bases; unmatched junction bases: 3. The CDR3 length is 15 residues. CDR3 loop: CASRGTGSSYNEQFF. The CDR3 nucleotides read TGTGCCAGCAGAGGGACAGGGAGCTCCTACAATGAGCAGTTCTTC.

This chain joins TRBV10-3 and TRBJ1-5; 7 bases are a match to TRBD1. V shed 7 bases and J 6 bases; nucleotides not matched to a gene: 6. CDR3 size: 13 residues. CDR1 and CDR2 from the germline V gene are ENHRY and SYGVKD. In DNA form, the CDR3 reads TGTGCCATCAATGACAGGGATAGTCAGCCCCAGCATTTT. It is translated as CAINDRDSQPQHF.

The V call is TRBV11-2, the J call TRBJ2-1, with TRBD2 matching 10 bases. The CDR3 consists of 17 residues. Germline CDR1 and CDR2: SGHAT and FQNNGV. V gave up 5 bases and J gave up 0 bases; unmatched junction bases: 7. The DNA of the CDR3 is TGTGCCAGCAGCCTCAGGACTAGCGGAAGCTCCTACAATGAGCAGTTCTTC. Translated: CASSLRTSGSSYNEQFF.

V is TRBV29-1 and J is TRBJ2-7; possible D gene TRBD1, 6 bases. The CDR3 length is 13 residues. Germline assignment: CDR1 SQVTM and CDR2 ANQGSEA. V was trimmed by 7 bases and J by 3 bases, leaving 16 bases between them. The CDR3 sequence is CSAGTLDGYEQYF. Written as DNA, the CDR3 is TGCAGCGCAGGGACACTCGACGGCTACGAGCAGTACTTC.

The V call is TRBV14, the J call TRBJ2-3; D is perhaps TRBD2 (7 bases). The CDR3 loop spans 21 amino acids. Germline CDR1 reads SGHDN; CDR2 reads FVKESK. The germline V and J ends were trimmed by 4 bases and 4 bases, with 33 bases remaining between them. CDR3 DNA: TGTGCCAGCAGCCCGACCCGGGGGGCTAGCGGAGAGGGTCGGGGCTCAGATACGCAGTATTTT. This encodes CASSPTRGASGEGRGSDTQYF.

This clone was counted only a few times. The CDR3, as DNA: TGTGCCACCAGTGAGGCCGGTCCGGGCTCCTACGAGCAGTACTTC. Its protein is CATSEAGPGSYEQYF. The chain employs TRBV24-1 and TRBJ2-7; D is undetermined. V lost 4 bases and J 0 bases, leaving 12 bases between the germline ends. Germline CDR1 and CDR2: KGHDR and SFDVKD. CDR3 length: 15 residues.